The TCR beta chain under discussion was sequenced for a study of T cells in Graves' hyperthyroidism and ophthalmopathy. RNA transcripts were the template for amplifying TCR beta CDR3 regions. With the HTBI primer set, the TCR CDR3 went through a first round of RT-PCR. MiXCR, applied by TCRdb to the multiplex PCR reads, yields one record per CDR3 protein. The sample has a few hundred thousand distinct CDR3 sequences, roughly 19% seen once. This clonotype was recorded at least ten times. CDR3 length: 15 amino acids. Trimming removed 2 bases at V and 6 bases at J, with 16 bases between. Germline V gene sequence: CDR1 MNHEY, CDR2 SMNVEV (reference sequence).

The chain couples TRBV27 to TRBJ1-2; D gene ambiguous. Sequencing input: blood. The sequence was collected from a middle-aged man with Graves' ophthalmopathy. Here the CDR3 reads CASSLLAPWRDGYTF. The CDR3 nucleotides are TGTGCCAGCAGTTTACTGGCACCCTGGAGAGATGGCTACACCTTC.